A single T cell receptor beta chain is shown here with its context. This clone has only a few counts. Its antigen is currently not known. Base qualities are not provided; no much larger clone lies one nucleotide away. Inclusive of the bounding cysteine and phenylalanine, the CDR3 is 11 residues long. Only CDR3 DNA is held: 33 bases, read in frame from base 1. CDR1 MNHEY and CDR2 SVGAGI are derived from the germline V gene. The V end loses 8 bases and the J end loses 3 bases, and a stretch of 7 bases separates them. A single peripheral blood draw of approximately 110 mL on average was collected from each donor into heparinised tubes. A BD FACSAria II was used to sort naive, central memory, regulatory and stem cell-like memory CD4+ T cells with a panel that included CD45RO, CCR7, CD25, CD127, CD95 and CD27. Every sorted population had a purity above 95%. Right away, PBMCs were isolated by Lymphoprep density gradient centrifugation and were stained directly, with no culture step. To minimize batch effects, samples were stained and sorted in pairs, one healthy donor with one patient per experiment.

The entire amount of isolated RNA was reverse transcribed using the High Capacity cDNA Reverse Transcription Kit, so the sequenced TCRB transcripts were expressed ones. Deep immunoSEQ sequencing was performed on naive, central memory and regulatory T cell samples, with an average of around 3.4 million total reads per sample. Sorted cells were lysed in RLT buffer and RNA was extracted with DNase-treated RNeasy Micro or Mini kits, depending on cell number. Each cell subset was processed separately to prevent cross-contamination, with patient and healthy donor samples processed together. Using the immunoSEQ multiplex PCR, TCRB sequences were amplified from cDNA into 87-bp fragments spanning the CDR3 region. Amplicons were sequenced on the Illumina HiSeq platform. The authors' pipeline ran thus. Synthetic template baselines were used to correct PCR bias computationally, reads within Hamming distance 2 were collapsed, and singletons that could not be merged were discarded. Reads were aligned against IMGT so that V, D and J genes, CDR3 length and insertions or deletions at six rearrangement sites could be assigned. Clonotype counts were normalized to sorted cell number within each subset before computing true diversity and Gini coefficients with the tcR R package. The overlap coefficient, calculated on TCRB nucleotide sequences, was used to measure repertoire sharing. Out-of-frame TCRB sequences from naive cells were analyzed as a proxy for the pre-selection repertoire. The table was pulled from immuneACCESS by TCRdb, which kept in-frame rearrangements only. Such tables lose some clones; where checked, under half of the loss comes from unresolved V genes, and the rest has no known cause. That table gives V, J and clone size, and the DNA gave D and trimming. The sample records hundreds of thousands of clones, over 12% of which are singletons. Less than 0.04% of the sample goes to the ten largest clones.

The data were taken from a study of beta chain features in type 1 diabetes (dated by TCRdb to the late 2010s). Concerning the study at large: Mean age, gender distribution, total cell number and subset yield were not different between patients and healthy donors. A total of roughly 98,000,000 sorted cells were examined across all samples, and a strong correlation was observed between cell number per subset and RNA yield. In the study, TCRB repertoires of sorted circulating CD4+ T cell subsets from recently diagnosed type 1 diabetes patients were compared with those of matched healthy donors. Naive and central memory subsets were obtained from all 30 or so donors, but regulatory and stem cell-like memory subsets were isolated from only 8 patients and roughly eight healthy donors. Points the paper makes about the study in general: Sequencing cDNA rather than genomic DNA could over-represent highly expressing activated cells, although activation and CD3 levels did not differ between groups. A moderate but significant shortening of TCRB CDR3 length was observed in type 1 diabetes patients in all four CD4+ subsets. Naive, central memory and regulatory TCRB repertoires appeared to be more similar among patients than among healthy donors. At VDJ recombination sites, type 1 diabetes patients had fewer insertions and more deleted nucleotides, which implies abnormalities in thymic rearrangement. Shorter templates might have been favored by PCR, but patient and control samples were amplified and corrected together, so both groups would have been affected equally by any skew. Because small numbers of individuals were included in the HLA sub-analyses, any influence of HLA type on TCRB rearrangement was left unresolved.

The chain employs TRBV6-5 and TRBJ1-1; TRBD1 is a weak D gene call, 5 bases matching. This TCR derives from a man between 18 and 35 years old with type 1 diabetes. The sequenced sample was naive CD4+ T cells from blood. Per the publication, the cell subset or site label means: true naive CD4+ T cells. Read as DNA, the sequence is TGTGCCAGCCGGGGCTACACTGAAGCTTTCTTT. The translation is CASRGYTEAFF.